This T cell receptor (beta chain) emerged from a study of T cell repertoires in cytomegalovirus infection. Study-wide context: Well-studied HLA-B-restricted epitopes and recently identified HLA-C-restricted epitopes of CMV were both used in the study. Public TCR beta signatures indicated both CMV infection and matching HLA type.

In TCRdb, the reads were re-called with MiXCR into one record per CDR3 protein. The profile shows approximately 600,000 distinct CDR3 sequences, roughly 43% of them singletons. This clonotype was counted only a few times. Its antigen is unknown. In germline, CDR1 is SGHVS, CDR2 FQNEAQ. Trimming cost V 6 bases and J 4 bases, with 15 bases left between them. CDR3 length equals 14 residues. The sample was cultured PBMCs, taken from culture after CMV antigen stimulation. The chain carries TRBV7-8 and TRBJ1-1; tentatively, D is TRBD1 (5 bases). This TCR was recovered from a human donor in good health (CMV status not recorded). Some clones in this sample may be carry-over from other donors' samples. The CDR3 protein is CASRSRGYGTEAFF. The CDR3 DNA is TGTGCCAGCAGGAGTAGGGGTTACGGCACTGAAGCTTTCTTT.